A single sample gave rise to the 26 T cell receptor beta chains below, sequenced in a study of CD8+CD57+ T cells in acquired aplastic anemia. Those patients picked for sequencing had displayed CD8+CD57+ cell expansion on flow cytometry. Genomic DNA, serving as template, underwent TCR beta VDJ and CDR3 profiling. TCRdb analysed the reads with MiXCR anew, one entry per CDR3 protein. This sample has 100,000 to 150,000 distinct CDR3 sequences; almost 40% occur once, and the top ten carry about 2.7%. Input material: sorted CD4+, CD8+, or CD8+CD57+ T cells (not recorded which) from PBMCs. The receptor set was obtained from a human donor with aplastic anemia.

The chain has TRBV19 and TRBJ1-1, with D uncertain. Between the trimmed V and J ends, which lost 2 bases and 1 base, there was a span of 17 bases. This CDR3 has 17 residues. Germline CDR1 and CDR2: LNHDA and SQIVND (reference sequence). The CDR3 sequence: CASSITAIPRSNTEAFF. The CDR3 nucleotides read TGTGCCAGTAGTATAACAGCCATACCTAGATCGAACACTGAAGCTTTCTTT.

CDR3 residues: CAISERGTSSETQYF. The CDR3 DNA follows: TGTGCCATCAGTGAAAGGGGGACTAGTTCGGAGACCCAGTACTTC. The chain uses TRBV10-3 and TRBJ2-5, with 8 bases lining up with TRBD2. The J segment lost 5 bases and the V segment lost 3 bases, leaving 8 bases of the junction unmatched. CDR1 is ENHRY, CDR2 SYGVKD, per germline. The CDR3 loop spans 15 amino acids.

This clonotype was observed many times. The chain is built from TRBV10-3 and TRBJ2-7; 7 positions agree with TRBD1. Looked up from germline, CDR1 is ENHRY and CDR2 is SYGVKD. The CDR3 runs to 14 residues. Trimming cost V 6 bases and J 5 bases; bases outside gene matches: 10. This CDR3 reads CAISVLGGRNEQYF. The CDR3 nucleotides read TGTGCCATCAGCGTTCTAGGGGGCCGAAACGAGCAGTACTTC.

V is TRBV25-1 and J is TRBJ1-1; D possibly corresponds to TRBD1 (5 bases). CDR1 is MGHDK and CDR2 is SYGVNS in the germline V gene. V lost 6 bases and J lost 0, with 14 bases in between. The CDR3 is 15 amino acids. The CDR3 loop reads CASRKTGLMNTEAFF. CDR3 coding DNA: TGTGCCAGCAGGAAGACGGGACTGATGAACACTGAAGCTTTCTTT.

The chain joins TRBV27 to TRBJ1-5; 9 bases are a match to TRBD1. Germline assignment: CDR1 MNHEY and CDR2 SMNVEV (reference sequence). CDR3 length: 18 residues. V was pared by 4 bases and J by 3 bases, with 13 bases of the junction left unmatched. CDR3 nucleotide sequence: TGTGCCAGCAGTTCACTCGGGACAGGGTGGTCAGACAATCAGCCCCAGCATTTT. It is translated as CASSSLGTGWSDNQPQHF.

This clonotype was recorded at least ten times. The gene calls are TRBV19 and TRBJ2-1, with 7 positions matching TRBD1. Germline CDR1 reads LNHDA; CDR2 reads SQIVND (reference sequence). The CDR3 consists of 16 residues. V lost 5 bases to trimming and J lost 4 bases; unmatched junction nucleotides: 11. CDR3 nucleotide sequence: TGTGCCAGTAGTCTAGGGACAGAGAGGATATACAATGAGCAGTTCTTC. Translation gives CASSLGTERIYNEQFF.

This clonotype has just a few counts. V usage is TRBV29-1 and J usage is TRBJ1-2; 7 nucleotides line up with TRBD1. There are 11 residues in the CDR3. Per the germline V gene, CDR1 is SQVTM and CDR2 is ANQGSEA. V was pared by 5 bases and J by 6 bases, with 3 bases of the junction left unmatched. The CDR3 DNA is TGCAGCGTTTCAGGGGGTGATGGCTACACCTTC. Protein: CSVSGGDGYTF.

This clonotype was counted a few times. The rearrangement links TRBV6-1 to TRBJ1-5; D gene unclear. This CDR3 has 18 amino acids. Trimming pared 1 base from V and 1 base from J, leaving 17 bases between. Germline-derived CDR1 and CDR2 are MNHNS and SASEGT. The CDR3, as DNA: TGTGCCAGCAGTGAAGAGAGAGCAGCGGCCTTGAGCAATCAGCCCCAGCATTTT. It encodes CASSEERAAALSNQPQHF.

This clonotype was recorded at least ten times. The CDR3 spells CASSVGQGYEQYF. For the CDR3, the DNA is TGTGCCAGCAGTGTGGGACAGGGCTACGAGCAGTACTTC. J is TRBJ2-7 and V is TRBV2, with 9 bases that match TRBD1. Looked up from germline, CDR1 is SNHLY and CDR2 is FYNNEI. V trimming: 4 bases; J trimming: 3 bases; junction bases outside the gene matches: 1. The length of the CDR3 is 13 residues.

Of note for this clonotype: At one of its ends the junction is not consistent with the germline gene, which may arise from a read error. The chain links TRBV5-1 to TRBJ2-2; 8 bases match TRBD1. Per germline, CDR1 SGHRS and CDR2 YFSETQ. CDR3 length equals 15 residues. CDR3 region: CASSLGPGGAGELFF. In DNA, the CDR3 is TGCGCCAGCAGCTTGGGGCCAGGGGGCGCCGGGGAGCTGTTTTTC.

This clonotype has at least ten counts. CDR3 region: CASSLIFGTGGEETQYF. The CDR3 nucleotides read TGTGCCAGCAGCTTAATTTTCGGGACAGGGGGCGAAGAGACCCAGTACTTC. The chain uses TRBV7-2 and TRBJ2-5, with TRBD1 matching over 12 bases. The germline V gene encodes CDR1 SGHTA and CDR2 FQGNSA. The CDR3 is 17 amino acids. Germline trimming cut 2 bases from V and 3 bases from J; bases unmatched to any gene: 7.

This clonotype was detected ten times or more. The V and J genes are TRBV2 and TRBJ2-7; 11 nucleotides match TRBD2. This CDR3 is built from 15 residues. V dropped 6 bases and J dropped 2; count of bases not matched to a gene: 6. Germline V gene sequence: CDR1 SNHLY, CDR2 FYNNEI. The CDR3 loop reads CASSAGLAAAYEQYF. The CDR3 nucleotides are TGTGCCAGCAGCGCGGGACTAGCGGCTGCCTACGAGCAGTACTTC.

Remarks on this clonotype: A much larger clone sits a single nucleotide away, making a read error possible. The final CDR3 position lacks the conserved phenylalanine or tryptophan, pointing to a likely read error. The chain couples TRBV2 to TRBJ2-5; D remains unclear. The length of the CDR3 is 14 residues. V was clipped by 6 bases and J by 5 bases, with 16 bases between them. From germline, CDR1 is SNHLY and CDR2 FYNNEI. CDR3 nucleotides: TGTGCCAGCAGCCCGGACGCTACCTGGGAGACCCAGTACTCC. Translating gives CASSPDATWETQYS.

This chain connects TRBV7-2 to TRBJ2-7, with 9 bases identical to TRBD2. J was trimmed by 6 bases and V by 5 bases; bases with no gene match: 5. This CDR3 region has 13 residues. The germline V gene has CDR1 SGHTA and CDR2 FQGNSA. CDR3 in amino acids: CASSLGTSREQYF. CDR3 coding DNA: TGTGCCAGCAGCCTAGGGACTAGCCGCGAGCAGTACTTC.

V is TRBV4-2 and J is TRBJ2-7; D remains ambiguous. This CDR3 is built from 15 residues. V dropped 1 base and J dropped 0 bases, with 10 bases sitting between them. Germline-derived CDR1 and CDR2 are LGHNA and YNFKEQ. The DNA for the CDR3 is TGTGCCAGCAGCCAAGGTGAGAGTAACTCCTACGAGCAGTACTTC. It encodes CASSQGESNSYEQYF.

The chain links TRBV7-9 to TRBJ2-7; TRBD2 is a possible D gene (7 bases). This CDR3 spans 12 amino acids. The germline V and J ends were trimmed by 8 bases and 7 bases, with 15 bases remaining between them. CDR1 SEHNR and CDR2 FQNEAQ come from the germline V gene (reference sequence). The CDR3 spells CASWGGPLEQYV. CDR3 DNA sequence: TGTGCCAGCTGGGGGGGCCCCCTGGAGCAGTACGTC.

This clonotype has more than one count but fewer than ten. This chain joins TRBV6-5 and TRBJ1-5; D not certain. CDR1 and CDR2 from the germline V gene are MNHEY and SVGAGI. This CDR3 contains 17 residues. The V end was cut by 0 bases, the J end by 0 bases, with 12 bases between. CDR3 nucleotide sequence: TGTGCCAGCAGTTACTCACCCCAACCCTATAGCAATCAGCCCCAGCATTTT. Amino acid sequence: CASSYSPQPYSNQPQHF.

This clonotype is a singleton in its sample. The chain joins TRBV10-3 to TRBJ2-7; D is perhaps TRBD1 (6 bases). The CDR3 spans 13 residues. Germline values: CDR1 ENHRY, CDR2 SYGVKD. Trimming took 6 bases from V and 7 from J, leaving 16 bases between them. CDR3 amino acids: CAISAEARGEQYV. The CDR3 DNA reads as TGTGCCATCAGCGCAGAGGCGAGGGGGGAGCAGTACGTC.

The V gene is TRBV10-3, the J gene TRBJ1-2, with 12 positions matching TRBD1. V gave up 6 bases and J gave up 8 bases; unmatched junction bases: 13. The CDR3 is 16 residues long. Germline values: CDR1 ENHRY, CDR2 SYGVKD. This CDR3 is CAIRGHPGQGAGGYTF. DNA for the CDR3: TGTGCCATCAGGGGCCATCCGGGACAGGGGGCGGGGGGCTACACCTTC.

The chain links TRBV4-2 to TRBJ2-7; 9 bases match TRBD1. V was clipped by 4 bases and J by 6 bases; unmatched bases: 7. The CDR3 runs to 14 residues. Per germline, CDR1 LGHNA and CDR2 YNFKEQ. The CDR3 loop reads CASSLGDRVTEQYF. The CDR3 DNA reads as TGTGCCAGCAGCCTCGGGGACAGGGTAACCGAGCAGTACTTC.

A remark on this clonotype: One junction end disagrees with the germline gene, perhaps due to a read error. The V gene is TRBV29-1, the J gene TRBJ2-1, with D tentatively TRBD2 (5 bases). The germline V gene has CDR1 SQVTM and CDR2 ANQGSEA. CDR3 length: 15 residues. The CDR3 reads CSVEERSSSYNERLF. CDR3 nucleotides: TGCAGCGTTGAAGAGCGATCAAGCTCCTACAATGAGCGGCTCTTC.

This chain uses TRBV6-2 or TRBV6-3 with TRBJ1-3, with a possible D match to TRBD1 (6 bases). The CDR3 extends over 18 amino acids. V lost 2 bases, J lost 0 bases, and 17 bases lay in between. Germline CDR1 and CDR2: MNHEY and SVGEGT. This CDR3 reads CASSYQPIQGYSGNTIYF. CDR3 DNA sequence: TGTGCCAGCAGTTACCAACCGATTCAGGGGTACTCTGGAAACACCATATATTTT.

A remark on this clonotype: The germline gene is not matched at one end of the junction; a read error may be the cause. The chain is built from TRBV2 and TRBJ1-1; 7 nucleotides match TRBD1. The CDR3 has 15 amino acids. Per the germline V gene, CDR1 is SNHLY and CDR2 is FYNNEI. The CDR3 nucleotides are TGTGCCGGCAGTAAGACAGGGAATACGAAAACTGAAGCTTTCTTT. It translates to CAGSKTGNTKTEAFF.

V gene TRBV7-6 combines with J gene TRBJ1-4; D remains ambiguous. The CDR3 extends over 13 amino acids. V lost 5 bases to trimming and J lost 8 bases, with 12 bases between them. Per germline, CDR1 SGHVS and CDR2 FNYEAQ. The CDR3 loop is CASSPNRVEKLFF. The CDR3 DNA reads as TGTGCCAGCAGCCCGAACCGGGTCGAAAAACTGTTTTTT.

This clonotype was seen many times. The rearrangement joins TRBV7-8 to TRBJ2-7; the D is unclear. Trimming pared 2 bases from V and 0 bases from J, leaving 11 bases between. CDR3 length: 15 amino acids. CDR1 and CDR2 (germline): SGHVS, FQNEAQ. CDR3 residues: CASSLSQPSSYEQYF. In DNA form, the CDR3 reads TGTGCCAGCAGCTTAAGTCAGCCGAGCTCCTACGAGCAGTACTTC.

This clonotype was counted at least ten times. J is TRBJ2-5 and V is TRBV7-6; D unresolved. V lost 4 bases and J 2 bases, leaving 5 bases between the germline ends. This CDR3 has 12 residues. CDR1 and CDR2 (germline): SGHVS, FNYEAQ. In DNA, the CDR3 is TGTGCCAGCAGCTCCCCTCAAGAGACCCAGTACTTC. It is translated as CASSSPQETQYF. Full variable domain (rest looked up from reference TRBV7-6 and TRBJ2-5): GAGVSQSPRYKVTKRGQDVALRCDPISGHVSLYWYRQALGQGPEFLTYFNYEAQQDKSGLPNDRFSAERPEGSISTLTIQRTEQRDSAMYRCASSSPQETQYFGPGTRLLVL.